Presented here are 9 T cell receptor beta chains from one specimen sequenced in a study of blood T cell repertoires in COVID-19. Generated by immunoSEQ multiplex PCR, the TCRdb table keeps only in-frame clones and is missing some. The sample has 200,000 or so clones, 85% seen once; the top ten hold 15% to 20%. The sample was peripheral blood. The receptor source for this set is a person aged 65 to 85 with COVID-19, enrolled during active disease.

This clone was counted once. The chain is built from TRBV3-1 (or the pseudogene TRBV3-2) and TRBJ2-5; 12 bases are a match to TRBD2. CDR1 is LGHDT, CDR2 YNNKEL, per germline (reference sequence). Trimming cost V 1 base and J 4 bases; bases outside gene matches: 10. This CDR3 is built from 18 residues. CDR3 loop: CASSQVGLAGGPRETQYF. The CDR3 DNA sequence: TGTGCCAGCAGCCAAGTAGGGCTAGCGGGGGGGCCGCGAGAGACCCAGTACTTC.

The chain is built from TRBV19 and TRBJ2-3; D is perhaps TRBD2 (6 bases). This CDR3 spans 14 amino acids. CDR1 and CDR2 (germline): LNHDA, SQIVND (reference sequence). V was shortened by 1 base and J by 8 bases, with 13 bases between the two germline ends. The CDR3 nucleotides are TGTGCCAGTAGTATAGCGGGAGTTACGGCTACGCAGTATTTT. It translates to CASSIAGVTATQYF.

The chain combines TRBV7-3 with TRBJ1-6; the match to TRBD1 covers 8 bases. CDR1 and CDR2 from the germline V gene are SGHTA and FQGTGA. V shed 0 bases and J 6 bases; nucleotides not matched to a gene: 7. CDR3 size: 17 residues. The CDR3 region is CASSLTSNRGINSPLHF. The DNA of the CDR3 is TGTGCCAGCAGCTTAACCAGTAACAGGGGGATTAATTCACCCCTCCACTTT.

The chain joins TRBV6-5 to TRBJ1-5, with D hard to call. Per the germline V gene, CDR1 is MNHEY and CDR2 is SVGAGI. The CDR3 spans 13 residues. V shed 5 bases and J shed 0 bases, with 5 bases lying between them. CDR3 sequence: CASSLNSNQPQHF. CDR3 coding DNA: TGTGCCAGCAGTCTTAATAGCAATCAGCCCCAGCATTTT.

The V and J genes are TRBV19 and TRBJ2-7; TRBD1 agrees at 9 bases. The CDR3 is 16 residues long. Trimming removed 4 bases from V and 1 base from J; junction bases left unmatched: 8. CDR1 and CDR2 (germline): LNHDA, SQIVND (reference sequence). The CDR3 DNA follows: TGTGCCAGTAGTACTCCCGGGACAGGGTATTCCTACGAGCAGTACTTC. Translating it yields CASSTPGTGYSYEQYF.

This rearrangement joins TRBV4-3 to TRBJ2-2; a weak D match, TRBD1 (7 bases). Trimming took 8 bases from V and 4 from J, leaving 14 bases between them. The CDR3 length is 14 residues. The V gene's germline CDR1 is LGHNA and CDR2 YSLEER. The CDR3 DNA follows: TGCGCCAGCCCCCGACAGGGAGGCACCGGGGAGCTGTTTTTT. Amino acids: CASPRQGGTGELFF.

This rearrangement joins TRBV4-3 to TRBJ1-4; 7 nucleotides align to TRBD1. Germline trimming cut 0 bases from V and 8 bases from J; bases unmatched to any gene: 3. There are 14 residues in the CDR3. CDR1 LGHNA and CDR2 YSLEER come from the germline V gene. The CDR3 sequence is CASSQEQGNEKLFF. In DNA, the CDR3 is TGCGCCAGCAGCCAAGAACAGGGGAACGAAAAACTGTTTTTT.

The gene calls are TRBV11-2 and TRBJ2-7, with D maybe TRBD2 (9 bases). Germline loops: CDR1 SGHAT, CDR2 FQNNGV. V shed 7 bases and J shed 3 bases, with 16 bases lying between them. This CDR3 contains 14 residues. This CDR3 is CASTLAGQVYEQYF. In DNA, the CDR3 is TGTGCCAGCACCCTAGCGGGACAGGTCTACGAGCAGTACTTC.

V is TRBV9 and J is TRBJ2-5; D possibly corresponds to TRBD1 (6 bases). Between the trimmed V and J ends, which lost 0 bases and 5 bases, there was a span of 14 bases. The CDR3 consists of 15 residues. The V gene's germline CDR1 is SGDLS and CDR2 YYNGEE. The CDR3 spells CASSVASQGTETQYF. CDR3 DNA: TGTGCCAGCAGCGTAGCCTCACAGGGAACGGAGACCCAGTACTTC.